The source of this T cell receptor (beta chain) is a study of blood T cell repertoires in COVID-19. Study information: PBMCs, B-cell-depleted T cells, or T cells were the source of the cDNA or gDNA that made up the material.

Sequencing was performed with immunoSEQ multiplex PCR; in TCRdb, only in-frame clones are kept and a portion is missing. This sample has about 310,000 clones; around 85% occur once, and the top ten carry around 2.1%. With 2 bases removed from V and 2 bases from J, the gap between germline ends came to 12 bases. CDR3 size: 15 residues. Germline CDR1 and CDR2: LGHDT and YNNKEL (reference sequence). The cohort comprised adults aged about 18 to 89 years residing in 20 to 30 US areas. Sequenced input: PBMCs or T cells enriched from blood (not recorded which). The sequence was obtained from a man aged 25 to 40 who had recovered from COVID-19. The V gene is TRBV3-1 (or the pseudogene TRBV3-2), the J gene TRBJ1-2, with a tentative D call TRBD1 (6 bases). The CDR3 DNA follows: TGTGCCAGCAGCCAATTGGGGGCCGGAAACTATGGCTACACCTTC. Amino acids: CASSQLGAGNYGYTF.